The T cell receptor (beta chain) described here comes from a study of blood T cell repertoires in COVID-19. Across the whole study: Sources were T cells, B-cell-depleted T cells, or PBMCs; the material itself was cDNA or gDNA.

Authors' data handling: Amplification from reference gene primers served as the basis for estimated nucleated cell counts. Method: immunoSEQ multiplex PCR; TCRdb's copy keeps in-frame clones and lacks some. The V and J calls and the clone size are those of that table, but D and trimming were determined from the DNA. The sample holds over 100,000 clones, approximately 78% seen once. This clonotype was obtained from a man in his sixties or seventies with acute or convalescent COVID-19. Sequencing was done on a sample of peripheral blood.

The CDR3 DNA reads as TGTGCCAGCAGCTCCCTGGACAGGCCGGACACTGAAGCTTTCTTT. Its translation is CASSSLDRPDTEAFF. The rearrangement joins TRBV7-9 to TRBJ1-1; 7 positions agree with TRBD1. The CDR3 is 15 amino acids. J was trimmed by 3 bases and V by 4 bases; bases with no gene match: 8. From germline, CDR1 is SEHNR and CDR2 FQNEAQ (reference sequence).